This T cell receptor (beta chain) was sequenced in a study of blood T cell repertoires in COVID-19. Study-wide context: Samples came from the United States, Italy and Spain, spanning acute and convalescent COVID-19. T cells, B-cell-depleted T cells, or PBMCs provided the cDNA or gDNA that served as material.

This CDR3 has 15 residues. Unmatched junction bases numbered 11, after V lost 6 bases and J lost 3 bases. The germline CDR1 and CDR2 sequences are MNHEY and SVGAGI. Using immunoSEQ multiplex PCR, the repertoire was profiled, and TCRdb retains in-frame clones only, with some absent. The table records around 69,000 clones, roughly 80% of them present only once. V usage is TRBV6-5 and J usage is TRBJ2-7; 7 bases map to TRBD1. The receptor was derived from a woman aged 55 to 70 with acute or convalescent COVID-19. Material for sequencing was peripheral blood. CDR3 region: CASSYNRGPGYEQYF. The CDR3 bases are TGTGCCAGCAGCTATAACAGGGGTCCCGGCTACGAGCAGTACTTC.